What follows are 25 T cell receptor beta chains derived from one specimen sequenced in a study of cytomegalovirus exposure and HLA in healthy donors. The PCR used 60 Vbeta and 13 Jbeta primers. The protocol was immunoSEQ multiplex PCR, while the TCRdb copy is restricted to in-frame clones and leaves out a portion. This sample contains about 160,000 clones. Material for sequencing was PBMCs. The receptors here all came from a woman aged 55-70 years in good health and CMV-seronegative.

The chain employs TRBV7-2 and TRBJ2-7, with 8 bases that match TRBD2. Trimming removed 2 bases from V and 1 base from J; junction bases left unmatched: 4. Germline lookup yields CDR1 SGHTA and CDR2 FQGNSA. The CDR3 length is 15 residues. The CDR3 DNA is TGTGCCAGCAGCTTAAACGGGGGGGGGTCCTACGAGCAGTACTTC. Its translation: CASSLNGGGSYEQYF.

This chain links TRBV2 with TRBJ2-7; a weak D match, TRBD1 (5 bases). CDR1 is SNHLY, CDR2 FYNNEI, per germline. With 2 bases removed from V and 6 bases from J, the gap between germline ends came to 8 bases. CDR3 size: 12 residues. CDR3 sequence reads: CASSEIGAEQYF. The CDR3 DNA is TGTGCCAGCAGTGAAATAGGGGCCGAGCAGTACTTC.

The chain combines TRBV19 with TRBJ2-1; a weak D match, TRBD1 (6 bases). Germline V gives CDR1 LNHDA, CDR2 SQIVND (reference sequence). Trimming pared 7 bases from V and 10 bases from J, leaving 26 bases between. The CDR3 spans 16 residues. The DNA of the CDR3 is TGTGCCAGTACTCCTGCCAGGGGAAAAGCCCTCCCCGAGCAGTTCTTC. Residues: CASTPARGKALPEQFF.

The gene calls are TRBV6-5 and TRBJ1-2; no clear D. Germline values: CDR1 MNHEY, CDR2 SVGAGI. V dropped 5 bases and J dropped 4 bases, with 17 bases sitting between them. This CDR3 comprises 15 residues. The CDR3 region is CASSTRHRESYGYTF. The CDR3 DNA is TGTGCCAGCAGTACCCGACACCGGGAGAGCTATGGCTACACCTTC.

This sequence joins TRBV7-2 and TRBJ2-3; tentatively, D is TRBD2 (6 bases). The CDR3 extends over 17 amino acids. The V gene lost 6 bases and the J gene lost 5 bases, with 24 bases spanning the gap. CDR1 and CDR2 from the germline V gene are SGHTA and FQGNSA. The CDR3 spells CASRETPQAAGRDTQYF. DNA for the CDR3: TGTGCCAGCAGGGAAACTCCCCAGGCGGCGGGAAGAGATACGCAGTATTTT.

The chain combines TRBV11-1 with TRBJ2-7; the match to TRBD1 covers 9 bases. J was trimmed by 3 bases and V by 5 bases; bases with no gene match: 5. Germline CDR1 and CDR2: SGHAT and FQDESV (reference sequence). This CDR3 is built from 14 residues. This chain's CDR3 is CASSTRDRDYEQYF. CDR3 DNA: TGTGCCAGCAGCACGAGGGACAGGGACTACGAGCAGTACTTC.

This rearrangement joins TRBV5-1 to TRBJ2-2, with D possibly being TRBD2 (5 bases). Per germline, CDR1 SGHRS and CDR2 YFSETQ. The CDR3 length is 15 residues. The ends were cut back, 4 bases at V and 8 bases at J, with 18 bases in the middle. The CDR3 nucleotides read TGCGCCAGCAGCCAAATGGCCACGGGGTCAGGGGAGCTGTTTTTT. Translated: CASSQMATGSGELFF. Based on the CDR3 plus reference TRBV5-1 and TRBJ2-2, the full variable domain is KAGVTQTPRYLIKTRGQQVTLSCSPISGHRSVSWYQQTPGQGLQFLFEYFSETQRNKGNFPGRFSGRQFSNSRSEMNVSTLELGDSALYLCASSQMATGSGELFFGEGSRLTVL.

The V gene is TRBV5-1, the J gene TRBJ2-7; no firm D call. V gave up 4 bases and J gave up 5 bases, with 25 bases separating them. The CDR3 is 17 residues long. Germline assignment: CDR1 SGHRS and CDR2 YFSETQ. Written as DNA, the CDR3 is TGCGCCAGCAGCCCCCAGCCTTGGGCCAGCCTAAGAGACGAGCAGTACTTC. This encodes CASSPQPWASLRDEQYF.

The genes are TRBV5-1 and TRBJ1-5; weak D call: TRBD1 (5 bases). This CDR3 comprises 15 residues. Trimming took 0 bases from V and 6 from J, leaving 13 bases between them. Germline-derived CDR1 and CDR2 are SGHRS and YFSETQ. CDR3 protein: CASSLVGGAPQPQHF. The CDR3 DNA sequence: TGCGCCAGCAGCTTGGTAGGCGGGGCTCCTCAGCCCCAGCATTTT.

CDR3 in DNA: TGCGCCAGCAGCGCTCCGCAGGGTACTGAAGCTTTCTTT. Translated: CASSAPQGTEAFF. The chain combines TRBV5-1 with TRBJ1-1; D possibly corresponds to TRBD1 (5 bases). The CDR3 sequence is 13 residues long. The germline V gene encodes CDR1 SGHRS and CDR2 YFSETQ. The V gene lost 4 bases and the J gene lost 5 bases, with 12 bases spanning the gap.

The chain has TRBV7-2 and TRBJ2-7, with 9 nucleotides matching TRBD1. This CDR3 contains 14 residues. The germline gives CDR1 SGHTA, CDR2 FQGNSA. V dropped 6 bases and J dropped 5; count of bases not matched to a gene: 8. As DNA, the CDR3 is TGTGCCAGCAGACTTCCCGGGACAGGGAACGAGCAGTACTTC. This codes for CASRLPGTGNEQYF.

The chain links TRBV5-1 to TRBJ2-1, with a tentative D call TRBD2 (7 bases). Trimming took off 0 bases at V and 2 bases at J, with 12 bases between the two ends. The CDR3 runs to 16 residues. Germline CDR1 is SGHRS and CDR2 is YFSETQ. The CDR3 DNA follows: TGCGCCAGCAGCTTGGCCGAGGGGGGGACCTACAATGAGCAGTTCTTC. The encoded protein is CASSLAEGGTYNEQFF. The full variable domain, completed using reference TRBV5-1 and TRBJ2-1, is KAGVTQTPRYLIKTRGQQVTLSCSPISGHRSVSWYQQTPGQGLQFLFEYFSETQRNKGNFPGRFSGRQFSNSRSEMNVSTLELGDSALYLCASSLAEGGTYNEQFFGPGTRLTVL.

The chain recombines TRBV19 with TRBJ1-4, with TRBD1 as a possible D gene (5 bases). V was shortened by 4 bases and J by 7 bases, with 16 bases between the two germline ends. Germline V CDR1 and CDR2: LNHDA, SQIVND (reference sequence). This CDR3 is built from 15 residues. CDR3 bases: TGTGCCAGTAGTACGGAGGGACGGGATCGTGAAAAACTGTTTTTT. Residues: CASSTEGRDREKLFF.

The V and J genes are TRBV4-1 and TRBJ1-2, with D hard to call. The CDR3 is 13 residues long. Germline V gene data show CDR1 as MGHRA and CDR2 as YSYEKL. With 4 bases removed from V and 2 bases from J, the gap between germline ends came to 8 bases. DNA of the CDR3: TGCGCCAGCAGCCCCGCACGGAACTATGGCTACACCTTC. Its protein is CASSPARNYGYTF.

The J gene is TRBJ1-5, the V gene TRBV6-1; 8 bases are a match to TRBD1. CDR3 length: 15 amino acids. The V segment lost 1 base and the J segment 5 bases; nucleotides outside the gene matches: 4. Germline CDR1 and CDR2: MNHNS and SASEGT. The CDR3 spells CASSEVGQGDQPQHF. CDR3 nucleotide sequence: TGTGCCAGCAGTGAAGTCGGACAGGGTGATCAGCCCCAGCATTTT.

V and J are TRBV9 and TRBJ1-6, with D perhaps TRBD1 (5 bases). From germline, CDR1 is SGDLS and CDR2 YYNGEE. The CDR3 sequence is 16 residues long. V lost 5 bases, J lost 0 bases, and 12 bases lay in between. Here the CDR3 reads CASRAGRSSYNSPLHF. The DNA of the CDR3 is TGTGCCAGCAGAGCAGGGCGTAGCTCCTATAATTCACCCCTCCACTTT.

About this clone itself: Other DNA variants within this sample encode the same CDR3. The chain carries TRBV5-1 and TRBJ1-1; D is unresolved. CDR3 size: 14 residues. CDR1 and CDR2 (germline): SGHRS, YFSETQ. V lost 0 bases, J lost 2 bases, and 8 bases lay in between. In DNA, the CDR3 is TGCGCCAGCAGCTTGGACAGCTTAAACACTGAAGCTTTCTTT. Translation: CASSLDSLNTEAFF.

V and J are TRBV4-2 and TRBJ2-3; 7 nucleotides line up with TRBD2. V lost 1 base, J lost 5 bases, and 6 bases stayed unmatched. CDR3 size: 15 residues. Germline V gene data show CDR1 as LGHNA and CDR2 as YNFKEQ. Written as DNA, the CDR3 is TGTGCCAGCAGCCAAGGGGGCGGGGAGGGAGATACGCAGTATTTT. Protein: CASSQGGGEGDTQYF.

Here the CDR3 reads CASSEWAGEGAFF. The CDR3 DNA follows: TGTGCCAGCAGTGAATGGGCAGGGGAGGGAGCTTTCTTT. V usage is TRBV2 and J usage is TRBJ1-1, with a weak D call TRBD1 (6 bases). This CDR3 has 13 residues. The V and J ends lost 2 bases and 10 bases respectively, with 14 bases between them. Germline assignment: CDR1 SNHLY and CDR2 FYNNEI.

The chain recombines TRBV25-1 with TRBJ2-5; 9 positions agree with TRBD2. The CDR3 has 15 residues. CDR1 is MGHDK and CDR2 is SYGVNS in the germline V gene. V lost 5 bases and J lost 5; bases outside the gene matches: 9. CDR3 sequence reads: CASSRIAGEVETQYF. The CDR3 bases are TGTGCCAGCAGTCGAATAGCGGGAGAGGTTGAGACCCAGTACTTC.

The CDR3 bases are TGCGCCAGCAGCCTCGGGACAGCCTCCTACGAGCAGTACTTC. It translates to CASSLGTASYEQYF. V and J are TRBV4-1 and TRBJ2-7, with 7 bases identical to TRBD1. CDR1 is MGHRA and CDR2 is YSYEKL in the germline V gene. There are 14 residues in the CDR3. V was pared by 4 bases and J by 0 bases, with 3 bases of the junction left unmatched.

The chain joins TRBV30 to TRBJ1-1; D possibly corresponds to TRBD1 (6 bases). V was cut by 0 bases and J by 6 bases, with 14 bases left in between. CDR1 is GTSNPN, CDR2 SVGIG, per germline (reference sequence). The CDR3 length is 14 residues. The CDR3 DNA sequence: TGTGCCTGGAGTGTACGGGGACACGGGGCTGAAGCTTTCTTT. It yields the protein CAWSVRGHGAEAFF.

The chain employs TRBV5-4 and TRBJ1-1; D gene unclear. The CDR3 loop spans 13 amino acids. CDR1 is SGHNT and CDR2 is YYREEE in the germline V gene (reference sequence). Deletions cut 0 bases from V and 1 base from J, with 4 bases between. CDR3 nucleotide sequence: TGTGCCAGCAGCTTGGACAAGAACACTGAAGCTTTCTTT. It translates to CASSLDKNTEAFF. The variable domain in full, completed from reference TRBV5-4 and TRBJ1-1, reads ETGVTQSPTHLIKTRGQQVTLRCSSQSGHNTVSWYQQALGQGPQFIFQYYREEENGRGNFPPRFSGLQFPNYSSELNVNALELDDSALYLCASSLDKNTEAFFGQGTRLTVV.

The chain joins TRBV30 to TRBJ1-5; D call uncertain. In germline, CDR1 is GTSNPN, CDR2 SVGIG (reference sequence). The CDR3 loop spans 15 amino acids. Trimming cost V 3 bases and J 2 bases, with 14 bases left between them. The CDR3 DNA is TGTGCCTGGAGAGTCCCCGGGAATGGCAATCAGCCCCAGCATTTT. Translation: CAWRVPGNGNQPQHF.

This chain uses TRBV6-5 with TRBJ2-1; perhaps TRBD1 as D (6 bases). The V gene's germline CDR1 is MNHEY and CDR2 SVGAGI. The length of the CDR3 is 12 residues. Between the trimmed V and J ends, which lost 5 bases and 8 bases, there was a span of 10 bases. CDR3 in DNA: TGTGCCAGCAGTGCAGGGGTCCATGAGCAGTTCTTC. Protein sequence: CASSAGVHEQFF.